Following are 24 T cell receptor beta chains from one sample sequenced in a study of cytomegalovirus exposure and HLA in healthy donors. The PCR used 60 Vbeta and 13 Jbeta primers. The protocol was immunoSEQ multiplex PCR, while the TCRdb copy is restricted to in-frame clones and leaves out a portion. The sample lists about 210,000 clones; around 81% were seen once. Source material: PBMCs. The source of these receptors is a woman aged 50 to 60 in good health and CMV-seropositive.

The chain's CDR3 is CSVGDLGSENTIYF. The CDR3, as DNA: TGCAGCGTTGGGGACTTAGGGAGTGAAAACACCATATATTTT. The genes are TRBV29-1 and TRBJ1-3, with D possibly TRBD1 on 5 matching bases. The V gene's germline CDR1 is SQVTM and CDR2 ANQGSEA. V was pared by 4 bases and J by 6 bases, with 16 bases between. The CDR3 is 14 amino acids.

The chain joins TRBV19 to TRBJ1-5, with 7 bases matching TRBD1. The CDR3 consists of 15 residues. Germline V gene sequence: CDR1 LNHDA, CDR2 SQIVND (reference sequence). V lost 6 bases and J lost 5; bases outside the gene matches: 10. CDR3 coding DNA: TGTGCCAGTAGCCCCTTCGAGGGGGCGGATCAGCCCCAGCATTTT. Residues: CASSPFEGADQPQHF.

The genes are TRBV21-1 and TRBJ2-2; the table gives TRBD1 as D, unverified against the DNA. TRBV21-1 is a pseudogene segment. This CDR3 has 15 residues. The CDR3 region has the DNA TGTGCCAGCACGGTACAGGAAACGAACACCGGGGAGCTGTTTTTT. It codes for CASTVQETNTGELFF.

V is TRBV10-3 and J is TRBJ2-7; D possibly corresponds to TRBD1 (6 bases). With 3 bases removed from V and 2 bases from J, the gap between germline ends came to 14 bases. Germline CDR1 ENHRY, CDR2 SYGVKD. The CDR3 is made up of 15 amino acids. CDR3 nucleotides: TGTGCCATCAGTGAAGGGGAGACAGGCCCCTACGAGCAGTACTTC. It translates to CAISEGETGPYEQYF.

V usage is TRBV21-1 and J usage is TRBJ2-1; TRBD2 reflects the table's D call only, with no check against the DNA. TRBV21-1 is an annotated pseudogene. The CDR3 totals 19 residues. The CDR3 loop reads CASSKGVPGRVDLYNEQFF. CDR3 DNA sequence: TGTGCCAGCAGCAAAGGGGTGCCCGGGCGGGTTGACCTCTACAATGAGCAGTTCTTC.

The chain recombines TRBV5-1 with TRBJ2-5; maybe TRBD1 (5 bases). Trimming removed 4 bases from V and 1 base from J, with 11 bases in between. The CDR3 loop spans 14 amino acids. The germline V gene encodes CDR1 SGHRS and CDR2 YFSETQ. The CDR3 is CASSRRQRQETQYF. Here the CDR3 DNA reads TGCGCCAGCAGCCGCCGACAGCGCCAAGAGACCCAGTACTTC.

This rearrangement joins TRBV6-1 to TRBJ2-3; no clear D. Per the germline V gene, CDR1 is MNHNS and CDR2 is SASEGT. V gave up 6 bases and J gave up 1 base, with 11 bases separating them. The CDR3 length is 14 residues. The chain's CDR3 is CASSPRRGTDTQYF. CDR3 DNA sequence: TGTGCCAGCAGCCCAAGACGGGGCACAGATACGCAGTATTTT.

The chain links TRBV19 to TRBJ1-1; 7 bases are a match to TRBD1. The germline gives CDR1 LNHDA, CDR2 SQIVND (reference sequence). J gave up 11 bases and V 3 bases, and 3 bases lay outside the gene matches. The CDR3 extends over 11 amino acids. DNA of the CDR3: TGTGCCAGTAGTATGGGACAGCGGGCTTTCTTT. Its protein product is CASSMGQRAFF.

This sequence joins TRBV4-1 and TRBJ2-5; tentatively, D is TRBD2 (5 bases). The V gene's germline CDR1 is MGHRA and CDR2 YSYEKL. V shed 0 bases and J shed 4 bases, with 12 bases lying between them. This CDR3 has 15 amino acids. CDR3 coding DNA: TGCGCCAGCAGCCAAGATTCAAGCCTAGCAGAGACCCAGTACTTC. Its translation: CASSQDSSLAETQYF.

The rearrangement uses TRBV29-1 and TRBJ2-7; D is undetermined. The germline V gene has CDR1 SQVTM and CDR2 ANQGSEA. This CDR3 is 11 amino acids long. V was shortened by 6 bases and J by 4 bases, with 10 bases between the two germline ends. CDR3 sequence reads: CSVAGSYEQYF. CDR3 nucleotide sequence: TGCAGCGTCGCCGGGTCATACGAGCAGTACTTC.

The gene calls are TRBV5-1 and TRBJ1-1, with TRBD1 as a possible D gene (6 bases). Looked up from germline, CDR1 is SGHRS and CDR2 is YFSETQ. Deletions cut 5 bases from V and 1 base from J, with 15 bases between. The CDR3 extends over 15 amino acids. The CDR3 coding sequence is TGCGCCAGCAGTCAAGGGGGTGAAAGGAACACTGAAGCTTTCTTT. Its translation is CASSQGGERNTEAFF.

This clone occurred once. The rearrangement uses TRBV6-5 and TRBJ1-2; D is unclear. The CDR3 spans 14 residues. V lost 8 bases to trimming and J lost 4 bases, with 17 bases between them. Germline V gives CDR1 MNHEY, CDR2 SVGAGI. CDR3 loop: CASLQREGGYGYTF. CDR3 sequence (DNA): TGTGCCAGCCTTCAGCGTGAGGGCGGCTATGGCTACACCTTC.

The rearrangement links TRBV28 to TRBJ1-6; D is ambiguous. V was pared by 5 bases and J by 7 bases, with 9 bases between. This CDR3 has 13 residues. Germline V CDR1 and CDR2: MDHEN, SYDVKM. The CDR3 region has the DNA TGTGCCAGCAGTCGACTACGGAATTCACCCCTCCACTTT. It yields the protein CASSRLRNSPLHF. Complete variable domain (other parts from reference TRBV28 and TRBJ1-6): DVKVTQSSRYLVKRTGEKVFLECVQDMDHENMFWYRQDPGLGLRLIYFSYDVKMKEKGDIPEGYSVSREKKERFSLILESASTNQTSMYLCASSRLRNSPLHFGNGTRLTVT.

The chain joins TRBV7-2 to TRBJ1-1; TRBD1 is a possible D gene (5 bases). CDR1 is SGHTA, CDR2 FQGNSA, per germline. V was shortened by 6 bases and J by 5 bases, with 13 bases between the two germline ends. This CDR3 contains 13 residues. CDR3 amino acids: CASRTGGETEAFF. Written as DNA, the CDR3 is TGTGCCAGCAGGACGGGGGGGGAGACTGAAGCTTTCTTT. The full variable domain, rest sourced from reference TRBV7-2 and TRBJ1-1, is GAGVSQSPSNKVTEKGKDVELRCDPISGHTALYWYRQSLGQGLEFLIYFQGNSAPDKSGLPSDRFSAERTGGSVSTLTIQRTQQEDSAVYLCASRTGGETEAFFGQGTRLTVV.

The chain recombines TRBV29-1 with TRBJ1-1, with no clear D. The CDR3 consists of 12 residues. V dropped 4 bases and J dropped 2 bases, with 8 bases sitting between them. Germline CDR1 is SQVTM and CDR2 is ANQGSEA. As DNA, the CDR3 is TGCAGCGTTGTATTTGGCAACACTGAAGCTTTCTTT. Protein product: CSVVFGNTEAFF. The variable domain in full, with the rest retrieved from reference TRBV29-1 and TRBJ1-1, is SAVISQKPSRDICQRGTSLTIQCQVDSQVTMMFWYRQQPGQSLTLIATANQGSEATYESGFVIDKFPISRPNLTFSTLTVSNMSPEDSSIYLCSVVFGNTEAFFGQGTRLTVV.

The chain links TRBV7-9 to TRBJ1-4; maybe TRBD1 (6 bases). This CDR3 contains 15 residues. CDR1 and CDR2 (germline): SEHNR, FQNEAQ (reference sequence). With 5 bases removed from V and 5 bases from J, the gap between germline ends came to 15 bases. The CDR3 sequence: CASSRTRGQNEKLFF. The CDR3 DNA is TGTGCCAGCAGCAGGACGAGGGGACAAAATGAAAAACTGTTTTTT. Together with reference TRBV7-9 and TRBJ1-4, the CDR3 gives the full variable domain: DTGVSQNPRHKITKRGQNVTFRCDPISEHNRLYWYRQTLGQGPEFLTYFQNEAQLEKSRLLSDRFSAERPKGSFSTLEIQRTEQGDSAMYLCASSRTRGQNEKLFFGSGTQLSVL.

The chain joins TRBV5-1 to TRBJ1-2; D not certain. V dropped 5 bases and J dropped 4 bases, with 12 bases sitting between them. Germline assignment: CDR1 SGHRS and CDR2 YFSETQ. This CDR3 contains 13 residues. The CDR3 coding sequence is TGCGCCAGCAGGGCGAGGGTTCGCTATGGCTACACCTTC. Protein: CASRARVRYGYTF.

The CDR3 nucleotides read TGTGCCAGCTCCCGACTAGCGGGGGATGTAAATGAGCAGTTCTTC. Residues: CASSRLAGDVNEQFF. The chain has TRBV18 and TRBJ2-1; 12 bases map to TRBD2. The germline V gene encodes CDR1 KGHSH and CDR2 LQKENI. The CDR3 covers 15 residues. J lost 7 bases, V lost 6 bases, and 7 bases had no gene match.

This chain joins TRBV5-1 and TRBJ1-1; no reliable D call. Trimming left V 3 bases short and J 8 bases short, with 14 bases between. CDR1 and CDR2 from the germline V gene are SGHRS and YFSETQ. The CDR3 has 13 residues. CDR3 nucleotides: TGCGCCAGCAGCTCCTCCAGCGGGGTCGAAGCTTTCTTT. Translated: CASSSSSGVEAFF.

The V call is TRBV7-3, the J call TRBJ2-7, with 11 bases identical to TRBD2. The CDR3 sequence is 15 residues long. V was pared by 2 bases and J by 3 bases, with 3 bases of the junction left unmatched. The V gene's germline CDR1 is SGHTA and CDR2 FQGTGA. Here the CDR3 DNA reads TGTGCCAGCAGCTTAGCTAGCGGGGGGAACTACGAGCAGTACTTC. It is translated as CASSLASGGNYEQYF.

V gene TRBV6-4 combines with J gene TRBJ1-2, with 10 bases aligning to TRBD1. After removal of 9 bases from V and 8 bases from J, the junction contained 3 bases not matched to a gene. There are 11 residues in the CDR3. Germline V gene sequence: CDR1 MRHNA, CDR2 SNTAGT. The CDR3 bases are TGTGCCAGGGGGACAGGGGCAGGCTACACCTTC. Protein: CARGTGAGYTF.

This clone was seen only a few times. This sequence joins TRBV2 and TRBJ1-2, with D perhaps TRBD1 (6 bases). CDR3 length: 12 residues. Trimming stripped 4 bases from V and 6 bases from J, with 9 bases between. CDR1 and CDR2 from the germline V gene are SNHLY and FYNNEI. The CDR3 reads CASSVNRDGYTF. The CDR3 coding sequence is TGTGCCAGCAGTGTAAACAGGGATGGCTACACCTTC.

The chain recombines TRBV7-9 with TRBJ1-6, with TRBD1 as a possible D gene (5 bases). The CDR3 runs 14 residues. CDR1 is SEHNR, CDR2 FQNEAQ, per germline (reference sequence). V was cut by 3 bases and J by 9 bases, with 12 bases left in between. CDR3: CASSLGGLASPLHF. CDR3 nucleotides: TGTGCCAGCAGCTTGGGGGGGTTGGCTTCACCCCTCCACTTT.

The V call is TRBV4-1, the J call TRBJ1-2; no definite D call. CDR3 size: 14 residues. With 2 bases removed from V and 0 bases from J, the gap between germline ends came to 7 bases. The germline V gene encodes CDR1 MGHRA and CDR2 YSYEKL. The CDR3 here is CASSQQQSNYGYTF. The CDR3, as DNA: TGCGCCAGCAGCCAACAACAGTCTAACTATGGCTACACCTTC.